This T cell receptor beta chain comes out of a study of STAT3 mutations in large granular lymphocyte leukemia (dated by TCRdb to the late 2010s). As for the study more broadly: In roughly half of the longitudinally sequenced T-LGLL patients, canonical activating STAT3 mutations were detected. One or more immunosuppressive therapy regimens were given to more than half of T-LGLL patients, and hematologic response was seen in about 40% of the treated patients. Serial deep sequencing of TCRbeta CDR3 and STAT3 was performed in patients with T-cell large granular lymphocyte leukemia to reconstruct clonal hierarchy and dynamics. From an initial cohort of 207 LGL patients, about 19 representative T-LGLL cases were picked for longitudinal TCRbeta and STAT3 sequencing. As controls within the study, a couple of patients with natural killer LGL leukemia were also sequenced longitudinally. Patients were sequenced at roughly 4.1 time points on average, with the number of samplings per patient ranging from 2 to 8. Study-wide conclusions, independent of this receptor: Every T-LGLL patient showed at least one immunodominant TCRbeta clonotype, and about half showed multiple immunodominant subclonotypes. In about 30% of the 18 patients, TCR clonotype switching occurred after therapy, and every newly emerging clone was STAT3 wild type. The burden of the dominant TCR clone was higher than the STAT3 mutant burden in several patients, which suggests that the STAT3 mutation arose secondarily inside a clone that had already expanded. Persisting codominant clonotypes in some patients meant a small but highly pathogenic clone may have been missed. Because no samples were available when a clone first appeared, clonal expansion had to be inferred from samplings taken at other points. Variable intervals between samplings and differing treatment regimens complicated linking therapy response to changes in TCR clonal burden.

TCRbeta libraries were sequenced on an Illumina MiSeq, averaging roughly 40,000 productive templates per sample. TCRbeta CDR3 libraries were generated with the immunoSEQ assay using multiplex PCR amplification. Per the original workflow: Repertoire diversity was computed as previously defined, with values near 0 indicating extremely monoclonal samples. TCRdb's version of the immuneACCESS table is confined to in-frame rearrangements and falls short of the full clone set. An unresolved V gene accounts for under half of the shortfall where checked; the remainder is of unknown origin. The V and J calls and clone size were taken over from that table, and D and trimming were inferred from the DNA. For this sample the table gives 17,000 or so clones, of which 84% were detected only once. The ten largest account for about 9% of the sample. Points on this clone: Its antigen is currently not known. Per-nucleotide qualities are absent, and no much larger clonotype sits a single base away.

V lost 4 bases and J lost 3 bases; the stretch between them is 18 bases long. Taken from the germline V gene, the CDR1 and CDR2 loops are SGHRS and YFSETQ. The CDR3 numbers 16 residues from cysteine through phenylalanine. Only CDR3 DNA remains: 48 bases, in frame from the first base. DNA was extracted from blood mononuclear cells, and the same DNA was used for both TCR and STAT3 sequencing. This TCR derives from a man aged 50 to 60 with T-cell large granular lymphocyte leukemia. Some clones in this sample may be carry-over from other donors' samples. The age is the age at diagnosis. The specimen was peripheral blood mononuclear cells. The V gene is TRBV5-1 and the J gene is TRBJ2-3; matching of 6 bases hints at TRBD1 as the D gene. The DNA is TGCGCCAGCAGCGGTGGACAGCTCCAGTCGACAGATACGCAGTATTTT. This yields the protein CASSGGQLQSTDTQYF.